This TCR beta chain came from a study of CD8+ T cells in alopecia areata. Points from the study as a whole: Compared with mice, patients displayed less clear TCR sharing, possibly for HLA-related reasons. An increase in clonality over normal scalp was evident in lesional scalp, especially alopecia totalis/universalis.

RNA, once extracted, was reverse transcribed into cDNA for use as the sequencing template. Sequencing was performed with immunoSEQ multiplex PCR; in TCRdb, only in-frame clones are kept and a portion is missing. Of 65,000 to 95,000 clones listed, about 53% are singletons. Concerning this clone itself: The antigen is undetermined.

CDR1 MNHNY and CDR2 SVGAGI come from the germline V gene (reference sequence). The CDR3 is made up of 12 amino acids. V dropped 4 bases and J dropped 8 bases, with 11 bases sitting between them. Peripheral blood, together with lesional scalp punch biopsies, was collected from alopecia areata patients. PBMCs yielded sorted CD4+ and CD8+ T cells. V and J are TRBV6-6 and TRBJ1-1; perhaps TRBD1 as D (5 bases). The sample comprised NKG2D-high CD8+ T cells sorted from blood. This clonotype was sampled from a human donor with alopecia areata. The CDR3 region is CASSWQGPEAFF. In DNA form, the CDR3 reads TGTGCCAGCAGTTGGCAGGGTCCCGAAGCTTTCTTT.